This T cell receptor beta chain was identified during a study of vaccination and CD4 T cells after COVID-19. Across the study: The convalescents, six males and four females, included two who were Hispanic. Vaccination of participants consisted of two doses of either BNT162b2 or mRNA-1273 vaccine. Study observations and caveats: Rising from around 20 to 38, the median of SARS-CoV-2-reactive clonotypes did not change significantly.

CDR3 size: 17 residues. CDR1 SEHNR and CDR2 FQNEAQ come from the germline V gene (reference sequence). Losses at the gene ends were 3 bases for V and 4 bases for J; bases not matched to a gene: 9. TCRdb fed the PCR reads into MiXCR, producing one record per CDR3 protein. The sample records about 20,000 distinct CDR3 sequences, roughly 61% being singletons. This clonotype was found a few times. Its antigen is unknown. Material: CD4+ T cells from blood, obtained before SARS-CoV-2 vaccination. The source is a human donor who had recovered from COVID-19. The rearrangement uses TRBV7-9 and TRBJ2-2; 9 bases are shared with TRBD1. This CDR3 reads CASSFFSGTGSTGELFF. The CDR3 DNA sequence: TGTGCCAGCAGCTTTTTTTCCGGGACAGGGAGCACCGGGGAGCTGTTTTTT.